The rows below give T cell receptor beta chains drawn from one sample of a study of beta chain features in type 1 diabetes. The method was immunoSEQ multiplex PCR; TCRdb's version includes in-frame clones alone and lacks a portion of them. The repertoire holds about 710,000 clones, over 12% seen once, with approximately 0.043% in the top ten. Sequencing was done on a sample of naive CD4+ T cells from blood. These receptors all come from a man younger than 35 with type 1 diabetes. Each CDR3 is given with its conserved first and last residue. D genes are given only for firm matches. Rows may omit the clone size; those that give it use once, few, many or a size class.

v_call	clone_size	j_call	d_call	cdr3_aa	cdr3_nt
TRBV6-5	NA	TRBJ1-5	NA	CASSYGQNQPQHF	TGTGCCAGCAGTTACGGGCAGAATCAGCCCCAGCATTTT
TRBV2	few	TRBJ2-7	NA	CARRSSYEQYF	TGTGCCAGGAGGAGCTCCTACGAGCAGTACTTC
TRBV30	few	TRBJ1-4	NA	CAWRGGQKLFF	TGTGCCTGGAGAGGGGGTCAGAAACTGTTTTTT
TRBV28	few	TRBJ1-2	TRBD1	CASSPRQGPHGYTF	TGTGCCAGCAGTCCTAGACAGGGCCCTCATGGCTACACCTTC
TRBV19	NA	TRBJ1-5	NA	CATRGARSQHF	TGTGCGACTCGGGGGGCGAGGTCCCAGCATTTT
TRBV7-2	few	TRBJ2-3	TRBD2	CASSLRSGRFTDTQYF	TGTGCCAGCAGCTTACGCAGCGGGAGGTTCACAGATACGCAGTATTTT
TRBV4-3	few	TRBJ2-5	NA	CASSQERGGTQYF	TGCGCCAGCAGCCAAGAGCGGGGAGGGACCCAGTACTTC
TRBV28	few	TRBJ1-2	NA	CASSSGAFVGYTF	TGTGCCAGCAGCTCGGGGGCCTTCGTGGGCTACACCTTC
TRBV5-1	few	TRBJ2-2	NA	CASSPSAAANTGELFF	TGCGCCAGCAGCCCCTCTGCGGCGGCGAACACCGGGGAGCTGTTTTTT
TRBV11-2	few	TRBJ2-1	TRBD2	CASSLDRGGSGQFF	TGTGCCAGCAGCTTAGATCGTGGCGGGAGCGGGCAGTTCTTC
TRBV5-4	NA	TRBJ2-3	NA	CASTPTADSSTDTQYF	TGTGCCAGCACCCCCACGGCGGATTCTAGCACAGATACGCAGTATTTT
TRBV7-2	NA	TRBJ2-6	TRBD1	CASSPGQGIDNVLTF	TGTGCCAGCAGCCCTGGACAGGGGATTGACAACGTCCTGACTTTC
TRBV5-4	NA	TRBJ2-7	NA	CASSSRDGSYEQYF	TGTGCCAGCAGCTCCCGGGACGGCTCCTACGAGCAGTACTTC
TRBV7-7	few	TRBJ2-1	NA	CASSRRGEQFF	TGTGCTAGCAGCCGGCGGGGTGAGCAGTTCTTC
TRBV7-2	NA	TRBJ2-1	TRBD2	CASIIAGPYNEQFF	TGTGCCAGCATCATAGCGGGCCCCTACAATGAGCAGTTCTTC
TRBV29-1	NA	TRBJ1-2	NA	CSVGAGNYGYTF	TGCAGCGTTGGGGCCGGAAACTATGGCTACACCTTC
TRBV7-2	NA	TRBJ1-6	NA	CASSLQQQYNSPLHF	TGTGCCAGCAGCTTACAGCAACAGTATAATTCACCCCTCCACTTT
TRBV1	NA	TRBJ2-7	NA	CTSSQPRDRKYEQYF	TGCACCAGCAGCCAACCCCGGGACAGGAAATACGAGCAGTACTTC
TRBV27	NA	TRBJ1-2	NA	CASKPGFEYNGYTF	TGTGCCAGCAAGCCTGGGTTTGAGTATAATGGCTACACCTTC
TRBV28	few	TRBJ2-7	NA	CASRTVYEQYF	TGTGCCAGCAGGACAGTCTACGAGCAGTACTTC
TRBV4-2	NA	TRBJ1-1	NA	CASSQLQDTEAFF	TGTGCCAGCAGCCAACTGCAGGACACTGAAGCTTTCTTT
TRBV7-2	few	TRBJ1-6	TRBD1	CASSPDRVFNSPLHF	TGTGCCAGCAGCCCGGACAGGGTATTCAATTCACCCCTCCACTTT
TRBV29-1	NA	TRBJ2-7	NA	CSVVLTGTYEQYF	TGCAGCGTTGTACTGACAGGCACCTACGAGCAGTACTTC
TRBV30	once	TRBJ1-1	NA	CAWKRGTEAFF	TGTGCCTGGAAAAGGGGAACTGAAGCTTTCTTT
TRBV15	few	TRBJ2-1	NA	CATSRAASNEQFF	TGTGCCACCAGCAGAGCCGCAAGCAATGAGCAGTTCTTC
TRBV6-1	NA	TRBJ1-2	NA	CASSDGAPYYGYTF	TGTGCCAGCAGTGACGGAGCCCCCTACTATGGCTACACCTTC
TRBV19	NA	TRBJ1-1	NA	CASAEPGASNTEAFF	TGTGCCAGTGCGGAACCAGGGGCCTCTAACACTGAAGCTTTCTTT
TRBV30	NA	TRBJ2-1	NA	CAWAPQSGEQFF	TGTGCCTGGGCACCCCAAAGCGGTGAGCAGTTCTTC
TRBV15	NA	TRBJ2-7	NA	CATSRGEGSASYEQYF	TGTGCCACCAGCAGAGGTGAGGGCTCGGCCTCCTACGAGCAGTACTTC
TRBV6-1	NA	TRBJ2-7	NA	CASSEFVGGEQYF	TGTGCCAGCAGTGAATTCGTTGGGGGCGAGCAGTACTTC
TRBV30	NA	TRBJ1-1	NA	CAWSLRLEAFF	TGTGCCTGGAGTCTTCGGCTTGAAGCTTTCTTT
TRBV9	NA	TRBJ1-1	TRBD1	CASSVGQGETEAFF	TGTGCCAGCAGCGTAGGACAGGGGGAAACTGAAGCTTTCTTT
TRBV19	NA	TRBJ2-7	TRBD1	CASSMDRGGSEQYF	TGTGCCAGTAGTATGGACAGGGGTGGCTCCGAGCAGTACTTC
TRBV11-1	few	TRBJ2-5	NA	CASSSLETQYF	TGTGCCAGCAGCTCCCTGGAGACCCAGTACTTC
TRBV30	NA	TRBJ2-1	NA	CAWNRATPHNEQFF	TGTGCCTGGAACCGGGCCACTCCCCACAATGAGCAGTTCTTC
TRBV6-1	NA	TRBJ1-2	NA	CASFTASDYGYTF	TGTGCCAGCTTTACCGCCTCTGACTATGGCTACACCTTC
TRBV18	NA	TRBJ2-7	NA	CASSPDRTHSGEQYF	TGTGCCAGCTCACCGGACAGAACTCACAGCGGCGAGCAGTACTTC